These 27 T cell receptor beta chains were all obtained from the same sample, sequenced in a study of T-cell memory formation after mild COVID-19. MiXCR, applied by TCRdb to the 5' RACE reads, yields one record per CDR3 protein. The sample includes about 120,000 distinct CDR3 sequences, approximately 22% seen only once; the top ten take roughly 40%. Specimen: PBMCs or a T cell subset sorted from them (not recorded which). The receptors were sampled from a man younger than 35 who had mild COVID-19 (a few samples of this study predate the infection). Cell type and time point are not known.

This clonotype was found a few times. This chain joins TRBV3-1 and TRBJ2-3; 11 bases are shared with TRBD2. V was clipped by 2 bases and J by 4 bases; unmatched bases: 5. Germline CDR1 is LGHDT and CDR2 is YNNKEL (reference sequence). This CDR3 contains 16 residues. As DNA, the CDR3 is TGTGCCAGCAGCCAACTGGGGACTAGCGGATCAGATACGCAGTATTTT. Translating gives CASSQLGTSGSDTQYF.

CDR3 region: CASSVPLDTQYF. CDR3 bases: TGTGCCAGCAGCGTCCCCTTGGATACGCAGTATTTT. The J gene is TRBJ2-3, the V gene TRBV9; D unresolved. This CDR3 has 12 residues. Germline V CDR1 and CDR2: SGDLS, YYNGEE. V dropped 2 bases and J dropped 6 bases, with 7 bases sitting between them.

This sequence joins TRBV6-1 and TRBJ2-1; 8 bases agree with TRBD2. This CDR3 is 19 amino acids long. The V segment lost 1 base and the J segment 3 bases; nucleotides outside the gene matches: 14. Germline CDR1 MNHNS, CDR2 SASEGT. The CDR3 region has the DNA TGTGCCAGCAGTGAAGTCGCGACGGGAGGGAACGGCCTCTACAATGAGCAGTTCTTC. Encoded protein: CASSEVATGGNGLYNEQFF.

This chain connects TRBV7-2 to TRBJ2-5; either TRBD1 or TRBD2 may supply D (6 bases each). Germline V gives CDR1 SGHTA, CDR2 FQGNSA. V lost 5 bases, J lost 2 bases, and 15 bases lay in between. This CDR3 spans 15 amino acids. This CDR3 is CASSLLGGLQETQYF. CDR3 nucleotides: TGTGCCAGCAGCCTACTAGGGGGACTTCAAGAGACCCAGTACTTC.

The chain recombines TRBV12-3 or TRBV12-4 with TRBJ1-4; a weak D match, TRBD1 (6 bases). The V end was cut by 5 bases, the J end by 5 bases, with 15 bases between. The CDR3 spans 15 residues. The CDR3: CASSTLQGINEKLFF. DNA of the CDR3: TGTGCCAGCAGTACCCTTCAGGGGATCAATGAAAAACTGTTTTTT.

The chain carries TRBV7-6 and TRBJ1-2; D unresolved. The germline V gene has CDR1 SGHVS and CDR2 FNYEAQ. The V gene lost 5 bases and the J gene lost 5 bases, with 12 bases spanning the gap. The CDR3 runs 13 residues. CDR3 sequence reads: CASSMTRSYGYTF. For the CDR3, the DNA is TGTGCCAGCAGCATGACTCGATCATATGGCTACACCTTC.

This clonotype came up a few times. The chain uses TRBV11-2 and TRBJ2-7; unclear D gene. This CDR3 spans 14 amino acids. Deletions cut 1 base from V and 0 bases from J, with 7 bases between. Per germline, CDR1 SGHAT and CDR2 FQNNGV. The DNA for the CDR3 is TGTGCCAGCAGCTTAGCTAGTCGCTCCTACGAGCAGTACTTC. This sequence encodes CASSLASRSYEQYF.

The table lists this clonotype with a few counts. The chain combines TRBV7-6 with TRBJ2-7, with TRBD2 as a possible D gene (6 bases). The CDR3 is made up of 17 amino acids. Trimming removed 5 bases from V and 3 bases from J, with 23 bases in between. Germline assignment: CDR1 SGHVS and CDR2 FNYEAQ. The CDR3 coding sequence is TGTGCCAGCAGCCCCCTAGGGGACTCTCACCGGGGCTACGAGCAGTACTTC. Translation gives CASSPLGDSHRGYEQYF.

This clonotype was seen a handful of times. The chain recombines TRBV7-2 with TRBJ2-1; a possible D gene is TRBD1 (6 bases). Germline CDR1 SGHTA, CDR2 FQGNSA. V shed 0 bases and J shed 12 bases, with 12 bases lying between them. This CDR3 region has 13 residues. The CDR3 DNA reads as TGTGCCAGCAGCTTAGCGGACAGCTGGGGGCAGTTCTTC. It is translated as CASSLADSWGQFF.

This clonotype has at least ten counts. The V gene is TRBV24-1, the J gene TRBJ2-1, with 8 bases identical to TRBD2. The CDR3 extends over 14 amino acids. V dropped 5 bases and J dropped 7; count of bases not matched to a gene: 6. Looked up from germline, CDR1 is KGHDR and CDR2 is SFDVKD. The CDR3: CATSGGGYRNEQFF. CDR3 in DNA: TGTGCCACCAGTGGCGGGGGGTATAGGAATGAGCAGTTCTTC.

The rearrangement uses TRBV20-1 and TRBJ2-5; TRBD2 might be the D (6 bases). The CDR3 has 16 residues. Germline values: CDR1 DFQATT, CDR2 SNEGSKA (reference sequence). V was clipped by 8 bases and J by 5 bases, with 27 bases between them. The CDR3 DNA follows: TGCAGTCCCCTTCCTGCAACAGTACCTGCGGGGGAGACCCAGTACTTC. Translated: CSPLPATVPAGETQYF.

The genes are TRBV11-2 and TRBJ1-6; D unresolved. CDR1 SGHAT and CDR2 FQNNGV come from the germline V gene. V lost 9 bases to trimming and J lost 9 bases, with 15 bases between them. The CDR3 is 13 amino acids. The CDR3 reads CASLDTEASPLHF. CDR3 nucleotides: TGTGCCAGTCTAGATACGGAGGCTTCACCCCTCCACTTT. Combining the CDR3 with reference TRBV11-2 and TRBJ1-6 gives the whole variable domain EAGVAQSPRYKIIEKRQSVAFWCNPISGHATLYWYQQILGQGPKLLIQFQNNGVVDDSQLPKDRFSAERLKGVDSTLKIQPAKLEDSAVYLCASLDTEASPLHFGNGTRLTVT.

The chain is built from TRBV29-1 and TRBJ1-2, with 7 bases matching TRBD1. This CDR3 contains 13 residues. V shed 4 bases, J shed 0 bases, and the junction held 2 bases outside the gene matches. CDR1 is SQVTM and CDR2 is ANQGSEA in the germline V gene. CDR3 loop: CSVGQGANYGYTF. The CDR3 DNA is TGCAGCGTTGGACAGGGTGCTAACTATGGCTACACCTTC.

The chain employs TRBV11-2 and TRBJ2-1; D is uncertain. Germline-derived CDR1 and CDR2 are SGHAT and FQNNGV. Trimming removed 5 bases at V and 6 bases at J, with 11 bases between. The CDR3 extends over 13 amino acids. The CDR3 nucleotides read TGTGCCAGCAGCCCTAGTAGCATCAATGAGCAGTTCTTC. It translates to CASSPSSINEQFF.

This chain joins TRBV6-1 and TRBJ1-5; 8 positions agree with TRBD1. The J segment lost 3 bases and the V segment lost 3 bases, leaving 4 bases of the junction unmatched. CDR1 is MNHNS, CDR2 SASEGT, per germline. The CDR3 is 15 amino acids. The CDR3 loop is CASSDPGQANQPQHF. CDR3 sequence (DNA): TGTGCCAGCAGTGACCCGGGACAGGCCAATCAGCCCCAGCATTTT.

V usage is TRBV11-1 and J usage is TRBJ2-1, with 8 positions matching TRBD1. From germline, CDR1 is SGHAT and CDR2 FQDESV (reference sequence). V shed 5 bases and J 3 bases; nucleotides not matched to a gene: 3. This CDR3 has 14 residues. Here the CDR3 reads CASSLRGLYNEQFF. CDR3 DNA: TGTGCCAGCAGCCTCAGGGGGCTCTACAATGAGCAGTTCTTC.

The rearrangement uses TRBV7-7 and TRBJ2-7; D call uncertain. The germline gives CDR1 SSHAT, CDR2 FNYEAQ (reference sequence). This CDR3 region has 10 residues. The CDR3 is CASSFDEQYV. CDR3 in DNA: TGTGCTAGCAGCTTTGACGAGCAGTACGTC.

The chain combines TRBV5-8 with TRBJ1-1; D gene unclear. The V end was cut by 0 bases, the J end by 6 bases, with 12 bases between. The length of the CDR3 is 14 residues. CDR1 is SGHTS and CDR2 is YDEGEE in the germline V gene. The CDR3 nucleotides are TGTGCCAGCAGCTTGGGTTTCGGAGTTCCTGAAGCTTTCTTT. It specifies CASSLGFGVPEAFF.

This chain uses TRBV6-6 with TRBJ1-5; D remains ambiguous. Deletions cut 5 bases from V and 5 bases from J, with 10 bases between. Germline loops: CDR1 MNHNY, CDR2 SVGAGI (reference sequence). The CDR3 is 13 amino acids. The CDR3 protein is CASSPDVYQPQHF. The CDR3, as DNA: TGTGCCAGCAGTCCGGACGTGTATCAGCCCCAGCATTTT.

The rearrangement joins TRBV4-3 to TRBJ1-1; D remains ambiguous. The germline V gene has CDR1 LGHNA and CDR2 YSLEER. The CDR3 sequence is 14 residues long. The ends were cut back, 1 base at V and 2 bases at J, with 8 bases in the middle. This CDR3 reads CASSQGIVNTEAFF. In DNA, the CDR3 is TGCGCCAGCAGCCAAGGCATCGTAAACACTGAAGCTTTCTTT.

V gene TRBV9 combines with J gene TRBJ2-3, with D possibly TRBD2 on 5 matching bases. Germline V CDR1 and CDR2: SGDLS, YYNGEE. The CDR3 covers 15 residues. Trimming shortened V by 2 bases and J by 0 bases, and 10 bases separated the two germline ends. CDR3 residues: CASSVRGSSTDTQYF. CDR3 bases: TGTGCCAGCAGCGTTAGAGGGAGCAGCACAGATACGCAGTATTTT.

This clonotype was picked up a small number of times. This chain joins TRBV2 and TRBJ2-7, with D perhaps matching TRBD2 (6 bases). The CDR3 runs to 12 residues. The germline V gene has CDR1 SNHLY and CDR2 FYNNEI. The V end lost 8 bases, the J end lost 2 bases, and 10 bases lay between the germline ends. The CDR3 spells CASGWGAYEQYF. CDR3 bases: TGTGCCAGCGGATGGGGGGCCTACGAGCAGTACTTC.

The sample holds many counts of this clonotype. CDR3 sequence (DNA): TGTGCCAGCAGCTCCGGGAATACCGGGGAGCTGTTTTTT. Its protein product is CASSSGNTGELFF. J is TRBJ2-2 and V is TRBV7-9; a weak D match, TRBD2 (5 bases). This CDR3 has 13 amino acids. Trimming took off 4 bases at V and 5 bases at J, with 8 bases between the two ends. Germline loops: CDR1 SEHNR, CDR2 FQNEAQ (reference sequence).

The genes are TRBV29-1 and TRBJ1-2; D is possibly TRBD1 (6 bases). The CDR3 extends over 14 amino acids. Trimming shortened V by 4 bases and J by 3 bases, and 15 bases separated the two germline ends. The germline V gene has CDR1 SQVTM and CDR2 ANQGSEA. CDR3 loop: CSVGTGSVDYGYTF. The CDR3 nucleotides are TGCAGCGTTGGCACAGGGAGCGTGGACTATGGCTACACCTTC.

The chain couples TRBV5-6 to TRBJ2-4; 7 bases are shared with TRBD1. The V segment lost 4 bases and the J segment 8 bases; nucleotides outside the gene matches: 9. The CDR3 length is 14 residues. The germline CDR1 and CDR2 sequences are SGHDT and YYEEEE. The CDR3 sequence: CASSPRTGGDIQYF. CDR3 coding DNA: TGTGCCAGCAGCCCGCGGACAGGAGGTGACATTCAGTACTTC.

The chain employs TRBV12-3 or TRBV12-4 and TRBJ1-1, with D hard to call. There are 14 residues in the CDR3. Between the trimmed V and J ends, which lost 5 bases and 2 bases, there was a span of 12 bases. In DNA, the CDR3 is TGTGCCAGCAGTCGTGGAGACACTAACACTGAAGCTTTCTTT. Its protein product is CASSRGDTNTEAFF.

The CDR3, as DNA: TGTGCCAGCAGCCCGGACTCAGCTACGCAGTATTTT. Translated: CASSPDSATQYF. The rearrangement links TRBV5-4 to TRBJ2-3; possible D gene TRBD2, 5 bases. This CDR3 is 12 amino acids long. Trimming shortened V by 4 bases and J by 8 bases, and 11 bases separated the two germline ends. CDR1 and CDR2 (germline): SGHNT, YYREEE (reference sequence).